This T cell receptor (beta chain) was documented in a study of CD8 T cells in ankylosing spondylitis. Study conclusions and caveats: Within matched ankylosing spondylitis synovial fluid, disease-linked clones were reportedly significantly enriched.

The germline CDR1 and CDR2 sequences are MDHEN and SYDVKM. The CDR3 is made up of 13 amino acids. The V end was cut by 6 bases, the J end by 8 bases, with 15 bases between. Quantitative 5'-RACE with molecular barcodes was used to make the TCR beta libraries. TCRdb used MiXCR to reprocess the 5' RACE reads, holding one entry per CDR3 protein. The sample consists of 200,000 or so distinct CDR3 sequences, about 20% of them appearing once. Ten or more counts support this clonotype. The antigen remains undetermined. The sequence derives from a male donor aged 10 to 35 with ankylosing spondylitis or in good health (not recorded which). The V and J genes are TRBV28 and TRBJ2-3; no clear D gene. The specimen sequenced was blood, either unsorted or a sorted T cell fraction (not recorded which). The CDR3 DNA sequence: TGTGCCAGCAGATCGAAGTCCTCGGGTACGCAGTATTTT. It codes for CASRSKSSGTQYF.